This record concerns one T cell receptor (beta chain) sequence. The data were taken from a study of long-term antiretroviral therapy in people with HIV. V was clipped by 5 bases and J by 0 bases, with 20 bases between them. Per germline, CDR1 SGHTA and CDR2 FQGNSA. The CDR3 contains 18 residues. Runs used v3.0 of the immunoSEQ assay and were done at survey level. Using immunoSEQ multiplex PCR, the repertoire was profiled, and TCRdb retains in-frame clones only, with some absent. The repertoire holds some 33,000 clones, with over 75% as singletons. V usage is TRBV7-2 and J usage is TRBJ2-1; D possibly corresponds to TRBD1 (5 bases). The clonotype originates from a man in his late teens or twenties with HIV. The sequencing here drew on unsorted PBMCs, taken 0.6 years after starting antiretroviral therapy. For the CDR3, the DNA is TGTGCCAGCAGCCCATATGGCCTAGGGGCAACCTCCTACAATGAGCAGTTCTTC. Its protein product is CASSPYGLGATSYNEQFF.